This T cell receptor beta chain was retrieved from a study of cytomegalovirus exposure and HLA in healthy donors. Study-level findings and limits: TCR association rates varied by HLA locus in a later analysis, with DRB1 highest and HLA-C lowest. Earlier analysis looked at TCR beta V segments, and most were productive about 90% or about 30% of the time. CMV serostatus was the only recorded immune exposure for donors. High sensitivity and specificity were reportedly achieved when the classifier diagnosed cytomegalovirus status.

PCR was performed using 60 Vbeta and 13 Jbeta primers. Some clones are missing from TCRdb's copy, which holds only in-frame ones; the method was immunoSEQ multiplex PCR. The profile shows 120,000 or so clones, roughly 80% of them singletons. In the case of this clone: What it binds is unknown.

Trimming cost V 6 bases and J 4 bases; bases outside gene matches: 6. This CDR3 contains 14 residues. The germline V gene has CDR1 KGHSH and CDR2 LQKENI. The TCR comes from a woman between 35 and 50 years old in good health and CMV-seropositive. The chain is built from TRBV18 and TRBJ2-1; TRBD1 aligns across 7 bases. Sequenced: PBMCs. The CDR3 DNA follows: TGTGCCAGCTCGTCGTCAGGGGGATACAATGAGCAGTTCTTC. It translates to CASSSSGGYNEQFF.